The entry below gives a single TCR beta chain sequence along with its context. There are a few counts of this clone. Its antigen specificity is not known. Qualities for individual bases were not recorded, and no much larger clone is one base off. Each donor gave one peripheral blood draw, averaging roughly 100 mL, which was collected into heparinised tubes. Using a panel that included CD45RO, CCR7, CD25, CD127, CD95 and CD27, naive, central memory, regulatory and stem cell-like memory CD4+ T cells were sorted on a BD FACSAria II. Purity was above 95% for every sorted population. PBMCs were separated immediately by Lymphoprep density gradient centrifugation and were stained directly, without being cultured. Samples were stained and sorted in pairs, with one healthy donor and one patient per experiment, so that batch effects were minimized. The CDR3 measures 14 amino acids from cysteine to phenylalanine. Only the CDR3 portion is preserved as DNA: 42 bases, with reading frame beginning at the first base. V is cut by 8 bases and J by 5 bases, and the space between the germline ends is 15 bases. From the germline V gene (reference sequence), CDR1 is MNHNY and CDR2 is SVGAGI.

All of the isolated RNA was reverse transcribed with the High Capacity cDNA Reverse Transcription Kit, so expressed TCRB transcripts were sequenced. Deep immunoSEQ sequencing was performed on naive, central memory and regulatory T cell samples, with an average of roughly 3.6 million total reads per sample. Sorted cells were lysed in RLT buffer, and RNA was extracted using DNase-treated RNeasy Micro or Mini kits according to cell number. Each cell subset was processed separately to prevent cross-contamination, with patient and healthy donor samples processed together. The immunoSEQ multiplex PCR was used to amplify TCRB sequences from cDNA, yielding 87-bp fragments that span the CDR3 region. Amplicons were sequenced on the Illumina HiSeq platform. The source study handled its data this way. PCR bias was computationally corrected using synthetic template baselines, reads within Hamming distance 2 were collapsed, and singletons that could not be merged were discarded. Reads were aligned to IMGT to assign V, D and J genes, CDR3 length, and insertions or deletions at six rearrangement sites. Within each subset, clonotype counts were normalized to sorted cell number, and only after that were true diversity and Gini coefficients computed with the tcR R package. Repertoire sharing was quantified using the overlap coefficient calculated on TCRB nucleotide sequences. What TCRdb holds here is the immuneACCESS table cut down to in-frame rearrangements. Part of the clones is not present; checked against another copy, under half of the missing clones reflect an unresolved V gene, and the others are unexplained. That table supplies the V and J calls and clone size; D and trimming were determined from the DNA. This sample lists over 90,000 clones; 25% to 35% were detected once. Jointly, the top ten make up around 0.5% of the sample.

This entry is derived from a study of beta chain features in type 1 diabetes listed by TCRdb under 2018. Study-level background: Patients and healthy donors did not differ in mean age, gender distribution, total cell number or subset yield. A total of under 120,000,000 sorted cells were examined across all samples, and RNA yield correlated strongly with the number of cells per subset. Naive and central memory subsets were obtained from all 28 donors, but regulatory and stem cell-like memory subsets were isolated from only 8 patients and roughly 8 healthy donors. In the study, TCRB repertoires of sorted circulating CD4+ T cell subsets from recently diagnosed type 1 diabetes patients were compared with those of matched healthy donors.

Summary of the overall study and its limitations: Shorter templates might be favored by PCR, yet because patient and control samples were amplified and corrected together, any such skew would affect both groups equally. Because small numbers of individuals were included in the HLA sub-analyses, any influence of HLA type on TCRB rearrangement was left unresolved. Type 1 diabetes patients showed a moderate but significant shortening of TCRB CDR3 length in all four CD4+ subsets. Fewer insertions and more nucleotide deletions at VDJ recombination sites were observed in patients with type 1 diabetes, implying thymic rearrangement abnormalities. Because cDNA rather than genomic DNA was sequenced, highly expressing activated cells could have been over-represented, although no difference in activation and CD3 levels was found between groups. The naive, central memory and regulatory TCRB repertoires appeared to resemble one another more closely among patients than among healthy donors.

The sequence is built from TRBV6-6 and TRBJ2-2; the D gene is possibly TRBD2, with 7 bases matching. The receptor was isolated from a woman between 18 and 29 years old with type 1 diabetes. Sequencing used central memory CD4+ T cells from blood. The DNA sequence is given as TGTGCCAGCGAGAGTAAGGGGGGGACCGGGGAGCTGTTTTTT. This codes for CASESKGGTGELFF.